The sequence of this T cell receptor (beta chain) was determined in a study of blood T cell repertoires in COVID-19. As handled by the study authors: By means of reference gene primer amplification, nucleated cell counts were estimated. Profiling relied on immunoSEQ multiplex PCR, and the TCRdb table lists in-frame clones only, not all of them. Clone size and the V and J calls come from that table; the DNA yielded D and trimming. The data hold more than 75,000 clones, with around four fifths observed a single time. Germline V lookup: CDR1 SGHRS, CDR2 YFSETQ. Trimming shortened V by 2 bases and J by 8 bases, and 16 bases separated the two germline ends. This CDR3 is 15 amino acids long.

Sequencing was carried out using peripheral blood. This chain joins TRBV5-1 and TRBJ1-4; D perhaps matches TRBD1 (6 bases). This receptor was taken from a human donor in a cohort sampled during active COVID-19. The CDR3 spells CASSLQGEIYEKLFF. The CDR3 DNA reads TGCGCCAGCAGCTTACAGGGAGAGATATACGAAAAACTGTTTTTT.